This record looks at one T cell receptor beta chain sequence and its context. Its antigen is not known. This sample is part of a study of T cell repertoires in cytomegalovirus infection. Study information: Well-studied HLA-B-restricted epitopes and recently identified HLA-C-restricted epitopes of CMV were both used in the study. Study-wide findings and caveats: HLA-C-restricted CMV-specific TCR beta clonotypes prevailed in the ex vivo response.

V gave up 0 bases and J gave up 12 bases, with 9 bases separating them. CDR1 is LGHNA, CDR2 YSLEER, per germline. This CDR3 region has 13 residues. TCRdb ran MiXCR on the reads and lists one entry per CDR3 protein. The data show roughly 700,000 distinct CDR3 sequences, roughly 36% seen once. The source was cultured PBMCs, collected from culture after CMV antigen stimulation. The TCR comes from a human donor in good health (CMV status not recorded). Some clones in this sample may be carry-over from other donors' samples. V gene TRBV4-3 combines with J gene TRBJ1-6; D not resolved. CDR3 coding DNA: TGCGCCAGCAGCCAAGACCGGACGGGACCCCTCCACTTT. Encoded protein: CASSQDRTGPLHF.